Here is one T cell receptor (beta chain) with its context. In its sample, this clone was seen a few times. Its antigen is still unknown. Base qualities were left out, and no much larger clone turns up one base away. This sample was taken from a study of OX40 agonist ivuxolimab in advanced cancers. For the study in its entirety: The costimulatory receptor OX40 (CD134) was targeted by ivuxolimab, a fully human IgG2 agonistic monoclonal antibody. Of the approximately 50 dose-escalation patients, hepatocellular carcinoma was present in around 19, melanoma in around 15, renal cell carcinoma in 9 and head and neck cancer in 9. Intravenous ivuxolimab was administered to patients every 2 weeks at six dose levels: 0.01, 0.1, 0.3, 1.5, 3 and 10 mg/kg. Patients were allowed to have had prior anti-PD-1, anti-PD-L1 or anti-CTLA-4 therapy, and more than 35% of the dose-escalation patients had been treated with checkpoint inhibitors. The purpose of peripheral TCRbeta sequencing was to test whether ivuxolimab changed TCR sequence diversity and led to clonal T-cell expansion. Partial responses occurred in three dose-escalation patients: two with cutaneous melanoma and one with hepatocellular carcinoma. The monotherapy dose-escalation portion (N ≈ 56 patients) of the phase I ivuxolimab trial is reported in the paper. In the dose-escalation cohort, 82.7% of patients were male, and the mean age was around 60 years, with a range of about 23 to 80.

The trial excluded patients who had a history of autoimmune disease or who were on systemic immunosuppression. In every dose cohort, peripheral blood was drawn for TCR sequencing at baseline, cycle 4 day 1, and cycle 7 day 1. The samples were taken from a phase I, first-in-human, multicenter, open-label dose-escalation trial of ivuxolimab. Adults with locally advanced or metastatic head and neck squamous cell, hepatocellular, melanoma or renal cell carcinoma were enrolled in the trial. Before TCR sequencing, CD4+ T cells and CD8+ T cells were sorted from peripheral blood as separate populations. From the cysteine through the phenylalanine, the CDR3 covers 15 amino acids. Kept here is only the CDR3 DNA, which spans 45 bases and is read in frame from base 1. V and J are truncated by 5 bases and 3 bases respectively, leaving an intervening sequence of 14 bases. From a lookup of the germline V gene, CDR1 and CDR2 are SGHVS and FQNEAQ.

Study-wide findings and limitations: In the 0.1-3.0 mg/kg groups, partial responders were among the patients with the lowest normalized peripheral clonal expansion, particularly in CD8+ T cells. After ivuxolimab, expanded clones were on average more numerous among CD8+ T cells than among CD4+ T cells. Low levels of normalized T-cell clonal expansion were also seen in some nonresponding patients. The antigen specificity of the clonally expanded peripheral T cells was not determined. At doses of 0.1 to 3.0 mg/kg, clonal expansion of both CD4+ and CD8+ blood T cells was observed from baseline to week 6.

Genomic DNA was isolated from the sorted cells so that the TCRbeta CDR3 region could be sequenced. The immunoSEQ Assay was used for sequencing of TCRbeta CDR3 regions. TCRdb took over this immuneACCESS table, retaining in-frame rearrangements with V and J assigned. Such tables are incomplete; in checked studies, under half of the missing clones stem from an unresolved V gene, and the remainder is unexplained. The sample table shows 45,000 to 55,000 clones, and 75% to 85% are seen once. Roughly 1.1% of the sample comes from the top ten. This receptor was identified in an adult with an advanced solid tumor such as melanoma, head and neck, liver or kidney cancer. The chain was built from TRBV7-8 and TRBJ1-5, with a tentative D gene TRBD1 over 5 matching bases. Sequenced here: CD4+ or CD8+ T cells sorted from blood, sampled in a trial of the OX40 agonist ivuxolimab. This receptor has the CDR3 CASSAVSGINQPQHF. The DNA sequence is as follows: TGTGCCAGCAGCGCCGTCTCAGGGATCAATCAGCCCCAGCATTTT.